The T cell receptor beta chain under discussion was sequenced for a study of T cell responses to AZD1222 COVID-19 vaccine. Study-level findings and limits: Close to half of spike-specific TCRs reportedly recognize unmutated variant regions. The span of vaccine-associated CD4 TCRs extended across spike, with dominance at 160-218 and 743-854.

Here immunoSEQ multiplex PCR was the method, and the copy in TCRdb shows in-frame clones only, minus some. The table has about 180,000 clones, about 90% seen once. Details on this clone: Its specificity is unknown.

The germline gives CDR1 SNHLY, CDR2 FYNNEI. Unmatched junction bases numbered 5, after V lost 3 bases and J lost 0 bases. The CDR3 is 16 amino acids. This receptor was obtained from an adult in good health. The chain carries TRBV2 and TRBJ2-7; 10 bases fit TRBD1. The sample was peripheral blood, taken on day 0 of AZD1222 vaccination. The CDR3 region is CASSEGQGIGSYEQYF. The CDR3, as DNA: TGTGCCAGCAGTGAGGGACAGGGGATCGGCTCCTACGAGCAGTACTTC.